This T cell receptor beta chain derives from a study of cytomegalovirus exposure and HLA in healthy donors. The CDR3 totals 15 residues. V was cut by 7 bases and J by 3 bases, with 18 bases left in between. Germline CDR1 is MNHNS and CDR2 is SASEGT. PCR was performed using 60 Vbeta and 13 Jbeta primers. This table comes from immunoSEQ multiplex PCR, and its TCRdb copy is limited to in-frame clones, with some not included. Of more than 65,000 clones listed, under 85% are singletons. This clone was counted a single time. The antigen is unknown. General study points: High sensitivity and specificity were reportedly achieved when the classifier diagnosed cytomegalovirus status. Researchers reported in a later analysis that common viral pathogens appeared linked to several top clusters. TCR beta V- and J-gene trimming was later associated with a missense DCLRE1C variant. Researchers counted 150 to 200 TCR beta chains as cytomegalovirus-associated.

The chain joins TRBV6-1 to TRBJ1-2, with D perhaps matching TRBD1 (6 bases). The source of this sequence is a woman in her 40s in good health and CMV-seropositive. The sample comprised PBMCs. As DNA, the CDR3 is TGTGCCAGCACTCAACGGGCGGGGGCTGACTATGGCTACACCTTC. Its translation is CASTQRAGADYGYTF.